One and the same sample provided the 19 T cell receptor beta chains below, sequenced in a study of T cells after posttransplantation cyclophosphamide. Sequenced by immunoSEQ multiplex PCR; TCRdb stores in-frame clones only, minus some. There are under 7,500 clones in the sample, none observed a single time. A marrow graft followed busulfan-fludarabine conditioning, with cyclophosphamide on days +3 and +4. This material consisted of PBMCs, taken after allogeneic stem cell transplant with posttransplant cyclophosphamide. The receptors here all came from a female patient between 50 and 60 years old who received an allogeneic stem cell transplant from an unrelated donor, was CMV-positive, and had acute GVHD only. The T cells may partly be graft donor cells.

This clone was detected ten times or more. The chain has TRBV6-5 and TRBJ2-1; 8 nucleotides align to TRBD2. This CDR3 has 12 amino acids. V lost 9 bases to trimming and J lost 2 bases; unmatched junction nucleotides: 0. Germline V gene lookup returns CDR1 MNHEY and CDR2 SVGAGI. The CDR3 is CASSGAYNEQFF. The CDR3, as DNA: TGTGCCAGTAGCGGGGCCTACAATGAGCAGTTCTTC.

This clone is termed medium-sized. The chain combines TRBV5-1 with TRBJ1-1; possibly TRBD1 for D (5 bases). Trimming left V 0 bases short and J 3 bases short, with 12 bases between. The CDR3 has 15 residues. CDR1 is SGHRS, CDR2 YFSETQ, per germline. The CDR3 loop reads CASSLGHGGDTEAFF. The CDR3 bases are TGCGCCAGCAGCTTGGGACACGGAGGGGACACTGAAGCTTTCTTT.

This clone was counted at least ten times. The CDR3 sequence is CASSSGDFYLYEQYF. In nucleotides, the CDR3 is TGTGCCAGCAGTTCGGGGGACTTTTACCTTTACGAGCAGTACTTC. V and J are TRBV27 and TRBJ2-7; D might be TRBD2 (6 bases). The CDR3 consists of 15 residues. V shed 4 bases and J shed 4 bases, with 17 bases lying between them. Germline lookup yields CDR1 MNHEY and CDR2 SMNVEV (reference sequence).

Many counts were recorded for this clone. J is TRBJ2-7 and V is TRBV7-2, with D possibly matching TRBD2 (6 bases). V lost 5 bases to trimming and J lost 0 bases, with 14 bases between them. The CDR3 runs to 15 residues. Looked up from germline, CDR1 is SGHTA and CDR2 is FQGNSA. This CDR3 reads CASSPSGVNSYEQYF. The CDR3 DNA reads TGTGCCAGCAGCCCTTCGGGAGTAAACTCCTACGAGCAGTACTTC.

This clone came up many times. CDR3 amino acids: CASSSRTAHTEAFF. For the CDR3, the DNA is TGTGCCAGCAGTTCACGGACAGCGCACACTGAAGCTTTCTTT. The V and J genes are TRBV27 and TRBJ1-1, with a possible D match to TRBD1 (6 bases). Trimming shortened V by 4 bases and J by 3 bases, and 12 bases separated the two germline ends. Looked up from germline, CDR1 is MNHEY and CDR2 is SMNVEV (reference sequence). The CDR3 loop spans 14 amino acids.

This clone has only a few counts. This CDR3 reads CASSVLLAGRNEQFF. For the CDR3, the DNA is TGTGCCAGCAGCGTTCTACTAGCGGGACGAAATGAGCAGTTCTTC. The V and J genes are TRBV9 and TRBJ2-1; TRBD2 matches at 10 bases. CDR3 length: 15 amino acids. Germline V gene lookup returns CDR1 SGDLS and CDR2 YYNGEE. Unmatched junction bases numbered 6, after V lost 2 bases and J lost 7 bases.

This clone was recorded many times. The V gene is TRBV19, the J gene TRBJ2-5, with D possibly TRBD2 on 5 matching bases. Looked up from germline, CDR1 is LNHDA and CDR2 is SQIVND (reference sequence). The CDR3 contains 14 residues. The V gene lost 3 bases and the J gene lost 7 bases, with 15 bases spanning the gap. The CDR3 is CASSITEGMGTQYF. DNA for the CDR3: TGTGCCAGTAGTATTACTGAGGGAATGGGGACCCAGTACTTC.

Many counts were recorded for this clone. This CDR3 is also generated by other DNA sequences in the sample. V gene TRBV11-2 combines with J gene TRBJ1-5; possible D gene TRBD1, 6 bases. Germline values: CDR1 SGHAT, CDR2 FQNNGV. V was clipped by 5 bases and J by 7 bases, with 12 bases between them. This CDR3 spans 13 amino acids. CDR3 DNA sequence: TGTGCCAGCAGCCAAGGGGGAAGGCAGCCCCAGCATTTT. Its protein product is CASSQGGRQPQHF.

The chain recombines TRBV9 with TRBJ2-1; possibly TRBD2 for D (5 bases). This CDR3 is 15 amino acids long. The germline V and J ends were trimmed by 0 bases and 5 bases, with 12 bases remaining between them. CDR1 and CDR2 (germline): SGDLS, YYNGEE. DNA of the CDR3: TGTGCCAGCAGCGTAGGTGGGAGAGGAAACAATGAGCAGTTCTTC. Protein product: CASSVGGRGNNEQFF.

This clone was seen a handful of times. The rearrangement links TRBV5-1 to TRBJ2-7; D may be TRBD1 (6 bases). V dropped 2 bases and J dropped 6 bases, with 9 bases sitting between them. Germline CDR1 reads SGHRS; CDR2 reads YFSETQ. The length of the CDR3 is 12 residues. The CDR3 DNA is TGCGCCAGCAGCTTCTTCAGGGGCGAGCAGTACTTC. It yields the protein CASSFFRGEQYF. The complete variable domain, with remaining parts taken from reference TRBV5-1 and TRBJ2-7, reads KAGVTQTPRYLIKTRGQQVTLSCSPISGHRSVSWYQQTPGQGLQFLFEYFSETQRNKGNFPGRFSGRQFSNSRSEMNVSTLELGDSALYLCASSFFRGEQYFGPGTRLTVT.

Ten or more counts support this clone. V and J are TRBV5-1 and TRBJ2-3; D unresolved. Trimming stripped 7 bases from V and 5 bases from J, with 11 bases between. Germline V gene sequence: CDR1 SGHRS, CDR2 YFSETQ. The CDR3 is made up of 12 amino acids. DNA for the CDR3: TGCGCCAGCCGTGACATCGGAGATACGCAGTATTTT. Translating gives CASRDIGDTQYF. Combining the CDR3 with reference TRBV5-1 and TRBJ2-3 gives the whole variable domain KAGVTQTPRYLIKTRGQQVTLSCSPISGHRSVSWYQQTPGQGLQFLFEYFSETQRNKGNFPGRFSGRQFSNSRSEMNVSTLELGDSALYLCASRDIGDTQYFGPGTRLTVL.

At least ten counts were recorded for this clone. This sequence joins TRBV7-6 and TRBJ2-3; TRBD2 is a possible D gene (6 bases). The CDR3 sequence is 14 residues long. Germline loops: CDR1 SGHVS, CDR2 FNYEAQ. V gave up 2 bases and J gave up 1 base, with 7 bases separating them. CDR3 in DNA: TGTGCCAGCAGCTTACAGCGGGGCACAGATACGCAGTATTTT. This translates into CASSLQRGTDTQYF. The whole variable domain, filled in from reference TRBV7-6 and TRBJ2-3, reads GAGVSQSPRYKVTKRGQDVALRCDPISGHVSLYWYRQALGQGPEFLTYFNYEAQQDKSGLPNDRFSAERPEGSISTLTIQRTEQRDSAMYRCASSLQRGTDTQYFGPGTRLTVL.

This clone is medium-sized within its sample. This chain joins TRBV15 and TRBJ2-7; D gene uncertain. The CDR3 spans 12 residues. The germline V gene has CDR1 LNHNV and CDR2 YYDKDF (reference sequence). V gave up 0 bases and J gave up 2 bases, with 2 bases separating them. The CDR3 region is CATSRDTYEQYF. Written as DNA, the CDR3 is TGTGCCACCAGCAGAGATACCTACGAGCAGTACTTC.

By sample share, this clone is medium-sized. The rearrangement links TRBV6-5 to TRBJ1-1, with D unclear. The CDR3 has 14 residues. CDR1 is MNHEY, CDR2 SVGAGI, per germline. Trimming removed 4 bases at V and 11 bases at J, with 20 bases between. CDR3 DNA sequence: TGTGCCAGCAGTTCTTCCGGATCACCTAGGGAGGCTTTCTTT. Translating gives CASSSSGSPREAFF.

This clone was detected a few times. The rearrangement joins TRBV7-2 to TRBJ2-7; 8 nucleotides line up with TRBD2. The CDR3 totals 15 residues. Looked up from germline, CDR1 is SGHTA and CDR2 is FQGNSA. The V segment lost 2 bases and the J segment 0 bases; nucleotides outside the gene matches: 3. The DNA of the CDR3 is TGTGCCAGCAGCTTAACTAGCGGACCCTCCTACGAGCAGTACTTC. As protein: CASSLTSGPSYEQYF.

This clone has ten or more counts. The CDR3 region has the DNA TGTGCCAGCAGCCACCGAGCGGGCCGGCAGTTCTTC. This encodes CASSHRAGRQFF. The V and J genes are TRBV4-2 and TRBJ2-1, with D maybe TRBD2 (6 bases). This CDR3 has 12 residues. V lost 3 bases, J lost 12 bases, and 12 bases lay in between. From germline, CDR1 is LGHNA and CDR2 YNFKEQ.

This clone came up many times. The rearrangement joins TRBV7-8 to TRBJ1-1; TRBD1 agrees at 7 bases. This CDR3 is built from 18 residues. V lost 5 bases, J lost 6 bases, and 21 bases stayed unmatched. The germline V gene has CDR1 SGHVS and CDR2 FQNEAQ. The CDR3 coding sequence is TGTGCCAGCAGCGTCCGGGGTAGGGGACAGCTTCAAACTTCTGAAGCTTTCTTT. Protein: CASSVRGRGQLQTSEAFF.

This clone was recorded at least ten times. The rearrangement uses TRBV5-6 and TRBJ2-3; D uncertain. This CDR3 is built from 16 residues. In germline, CDR1 is SGHDT, CDR2 YYEEEE. V shed 1 base and J shed 0 bases, with 12 bases lying between them. The CDR3 spells CASSLLFADSTDTQYF. The CDR3 nucleotides read TGTGCCAGCAGCTTGCTATTTGCGGATAGCACAGATACGCAGTATTTT.

The chain uses TRBV30 and TRBJ1-6; TRBD1 matches 7 bases. Trimming removed 7 bases from V and 6 bases from J; junction bases left unmatched: 6. From germline, CDR1 is GTSNPN and CDR2 SVGIG (reference sequence). The CDR3 spans 13 residues. CDR3 in DNA: TGTGCCTCTCAGACAGGGACTAATTCACCCCTCCACTTT. It specifies CASQTGTNSPLHF.